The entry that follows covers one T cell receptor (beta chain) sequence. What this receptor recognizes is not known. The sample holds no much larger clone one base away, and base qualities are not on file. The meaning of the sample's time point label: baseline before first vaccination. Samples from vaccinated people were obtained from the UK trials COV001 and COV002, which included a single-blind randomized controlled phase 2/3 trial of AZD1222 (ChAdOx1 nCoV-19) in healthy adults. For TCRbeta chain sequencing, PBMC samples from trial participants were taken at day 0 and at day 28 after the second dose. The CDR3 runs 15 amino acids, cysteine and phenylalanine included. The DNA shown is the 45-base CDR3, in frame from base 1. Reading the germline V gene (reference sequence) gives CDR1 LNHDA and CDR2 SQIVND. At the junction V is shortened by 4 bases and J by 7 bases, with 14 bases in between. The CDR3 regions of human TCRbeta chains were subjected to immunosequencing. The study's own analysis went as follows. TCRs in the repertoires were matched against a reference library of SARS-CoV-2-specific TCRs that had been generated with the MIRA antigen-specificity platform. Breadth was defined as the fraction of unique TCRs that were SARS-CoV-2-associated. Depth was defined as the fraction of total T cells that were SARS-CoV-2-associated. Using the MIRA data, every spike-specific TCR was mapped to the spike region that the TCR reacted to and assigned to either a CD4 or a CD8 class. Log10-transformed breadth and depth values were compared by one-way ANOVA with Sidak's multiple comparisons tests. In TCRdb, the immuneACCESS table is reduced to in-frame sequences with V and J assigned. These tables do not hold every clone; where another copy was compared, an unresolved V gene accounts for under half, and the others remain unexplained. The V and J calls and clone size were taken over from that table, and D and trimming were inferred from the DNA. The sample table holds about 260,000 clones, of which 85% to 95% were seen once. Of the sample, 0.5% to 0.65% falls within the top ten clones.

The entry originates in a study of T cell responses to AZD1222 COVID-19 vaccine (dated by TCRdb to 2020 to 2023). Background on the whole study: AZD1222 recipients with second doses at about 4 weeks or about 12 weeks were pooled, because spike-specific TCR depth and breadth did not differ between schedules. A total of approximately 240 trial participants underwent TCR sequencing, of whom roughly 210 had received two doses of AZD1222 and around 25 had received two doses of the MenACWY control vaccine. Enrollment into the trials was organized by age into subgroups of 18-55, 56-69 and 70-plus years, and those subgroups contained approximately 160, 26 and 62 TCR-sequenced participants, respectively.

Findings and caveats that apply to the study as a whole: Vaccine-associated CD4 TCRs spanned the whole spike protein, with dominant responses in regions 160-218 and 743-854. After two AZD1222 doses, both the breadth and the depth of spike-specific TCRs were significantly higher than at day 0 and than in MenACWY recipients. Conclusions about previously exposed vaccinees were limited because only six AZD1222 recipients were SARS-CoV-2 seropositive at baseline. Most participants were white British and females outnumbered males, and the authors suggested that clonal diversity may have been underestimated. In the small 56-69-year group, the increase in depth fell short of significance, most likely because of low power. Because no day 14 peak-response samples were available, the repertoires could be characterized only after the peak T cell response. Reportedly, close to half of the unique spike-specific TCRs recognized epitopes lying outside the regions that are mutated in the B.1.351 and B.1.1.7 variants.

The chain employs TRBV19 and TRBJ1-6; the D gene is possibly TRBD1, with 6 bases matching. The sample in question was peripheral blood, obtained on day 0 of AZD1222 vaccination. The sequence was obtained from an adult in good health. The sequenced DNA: TGTGCCAGTAGTACAGGGGAGGCGATGAATTCACCCCTCCACTTT. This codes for CASSTGEAMNSPLHF.